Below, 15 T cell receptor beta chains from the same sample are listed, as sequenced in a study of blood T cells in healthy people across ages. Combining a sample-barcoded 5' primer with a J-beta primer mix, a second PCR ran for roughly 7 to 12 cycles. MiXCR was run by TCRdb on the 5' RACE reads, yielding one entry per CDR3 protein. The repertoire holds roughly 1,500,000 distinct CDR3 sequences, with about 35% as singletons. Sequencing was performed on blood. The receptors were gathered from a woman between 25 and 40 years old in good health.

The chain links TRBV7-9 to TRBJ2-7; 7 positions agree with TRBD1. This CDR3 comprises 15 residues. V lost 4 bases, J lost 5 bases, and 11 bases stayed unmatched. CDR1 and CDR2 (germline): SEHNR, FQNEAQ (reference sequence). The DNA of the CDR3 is TGTGCCAGCAGCTCGTTGCTACAGGGGTACAACGAGCAGTACTTC. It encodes CASSSLLQGYNEQYF.

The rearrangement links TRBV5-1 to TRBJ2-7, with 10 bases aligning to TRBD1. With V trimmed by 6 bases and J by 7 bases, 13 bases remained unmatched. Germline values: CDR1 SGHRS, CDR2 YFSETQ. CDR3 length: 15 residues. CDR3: CASKRGDRGDEEQYF. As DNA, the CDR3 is TGCGCCAGCAAACGAGGGGACAGGGGTGATGAGGAGCAGTACTTC.

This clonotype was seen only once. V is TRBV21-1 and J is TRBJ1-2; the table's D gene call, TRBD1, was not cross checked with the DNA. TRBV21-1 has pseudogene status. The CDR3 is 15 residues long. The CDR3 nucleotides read TGTGCCAGCAGCCCCCGGCGATGGGGACCCTATGGCTACACCTTC. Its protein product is CASSPRRWGPYGYTF.

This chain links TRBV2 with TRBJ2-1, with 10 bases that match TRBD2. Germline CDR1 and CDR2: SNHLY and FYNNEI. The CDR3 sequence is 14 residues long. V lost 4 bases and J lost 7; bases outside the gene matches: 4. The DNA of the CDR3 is TGTGCCAGCAGTGCAGCGGGGGGGAGAAATGAGCAGTTCTTC. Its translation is CASSAAGGRNEQFF.

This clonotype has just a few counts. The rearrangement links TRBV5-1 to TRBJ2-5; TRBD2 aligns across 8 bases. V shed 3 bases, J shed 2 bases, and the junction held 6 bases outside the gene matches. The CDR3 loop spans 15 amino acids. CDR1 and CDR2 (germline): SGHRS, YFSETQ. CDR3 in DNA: TGCGCCAGCAGCTCCGGGGGGGGAGAGCAAGAGACCCAGTACTTC. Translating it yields CASSSGGGEQETQYF. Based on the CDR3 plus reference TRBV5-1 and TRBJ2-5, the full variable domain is KAGVTQTPRYLIKTRGQQVTLSCSPISGHRSVSWYQQTPGQGLQFLFEYFSETQRNKGNFPGRFSGRQFSNSRSEMNVSTLELGDSALYLCASSSGGGEQETQYFGPGTRLLVL.

CDR3 coding DNA: TGTGCCAGCAGCTTAAGGGACAGGGGAACCTATAATTCACCCCTCCACTTT. Translated, it gives CASSLRDRGTYNSPLHF. The rearrangement uses TRBV7-2 and TRBJ1-6; 10 bases map to TRBD1. Losses at the gene ends were 2 bases for V and 2 bases for J; bases not matched to a gene: 3. The CDR3 extends over 17 amino acids. Germline V gene sequence: CDR1 SGHTA, CDR2 FQGNSA.

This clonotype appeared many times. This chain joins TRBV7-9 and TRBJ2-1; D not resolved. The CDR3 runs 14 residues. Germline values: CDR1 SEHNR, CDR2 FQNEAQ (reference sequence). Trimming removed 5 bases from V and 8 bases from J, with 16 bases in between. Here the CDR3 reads CASSPHPARDEQFF. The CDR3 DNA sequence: TGTGCCAGCAGCCCACATCCGGCTCGCGATGAGCAGTTCTTC.

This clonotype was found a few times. CDR3 region: CASSLQRGVAYEQYF. CDR3 DNA: TGTGCCAGCAGCTTACAGCGGGGGGTCGCCTACGAGCAGTACTTC. The chain couples TRBV7-9 to TRBJ2-7, with 9 bases aligning to TRBD2. The CDR3 has 15 residues. The V gene's germline CDR1 is SEHNR and CDR2 FQNEAQ (reference sequence). The V and J ends lost 2 bases and 2 bases, in that order; junction bases with no gene match: 4.

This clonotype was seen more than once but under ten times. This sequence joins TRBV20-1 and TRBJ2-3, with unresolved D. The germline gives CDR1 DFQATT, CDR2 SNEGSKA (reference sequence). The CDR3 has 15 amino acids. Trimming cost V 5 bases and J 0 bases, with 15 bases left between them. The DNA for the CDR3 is TGCAGTGCTGGTAGTGTGGCCTACAGCACAGATACGCAGTATTTT. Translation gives CSAGSVAYSTDTQYF.

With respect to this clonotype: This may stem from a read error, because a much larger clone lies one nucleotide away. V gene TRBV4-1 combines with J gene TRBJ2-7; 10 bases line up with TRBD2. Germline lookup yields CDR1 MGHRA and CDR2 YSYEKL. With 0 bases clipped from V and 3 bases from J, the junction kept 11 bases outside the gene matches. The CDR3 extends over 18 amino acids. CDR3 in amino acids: CASSQEGSGGHSFYEQYF. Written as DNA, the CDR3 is TGCGCCAGCAGCCAAGAAGGTAGCGGGGGGCACAGCTTCTACGAGCAGTACTTC.

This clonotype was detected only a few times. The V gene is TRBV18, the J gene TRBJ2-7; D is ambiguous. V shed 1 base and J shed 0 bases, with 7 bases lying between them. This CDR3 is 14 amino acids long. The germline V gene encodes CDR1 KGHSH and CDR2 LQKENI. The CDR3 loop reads CASSPRPSSYEQYF. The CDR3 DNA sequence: TGTGCCAGCTCACCACGTCCGTCCTCCTACGAGCAGTACTTC.

The CDR3 loop is CASSKVSDSSDEQFF. CDR3 coding DNA: TGTGCCAGCAGCAAAGTCTCGGACAGCAGCGATGAGCAGTTCTTC. The J gene is TRBJ2-1, the V gene TRBV21-1; the table's D call of TRBD1 was not tested on the DNA. TRBV21-1 is termed a pseudogene. The CDR3 consists of 15 residues.

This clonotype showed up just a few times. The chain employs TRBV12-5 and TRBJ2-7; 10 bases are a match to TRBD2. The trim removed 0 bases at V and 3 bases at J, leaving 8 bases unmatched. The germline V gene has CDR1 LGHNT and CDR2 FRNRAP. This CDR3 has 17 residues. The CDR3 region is CASGLVSGLADLYEQYF. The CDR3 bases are TGTGCTAGTGGTTTGGTATCAGGACTAGCGGACCTCTACGAGCAGTACTTC.

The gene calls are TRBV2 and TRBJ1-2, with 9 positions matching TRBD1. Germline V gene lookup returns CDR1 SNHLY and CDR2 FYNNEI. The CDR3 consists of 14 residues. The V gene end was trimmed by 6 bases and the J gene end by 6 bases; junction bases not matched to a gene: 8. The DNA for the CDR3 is TGTGCCAGCAGGCCTACAGGGGGCGGGAATGGCTACACCTTC. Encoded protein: CASRPTGGGNGYTF.

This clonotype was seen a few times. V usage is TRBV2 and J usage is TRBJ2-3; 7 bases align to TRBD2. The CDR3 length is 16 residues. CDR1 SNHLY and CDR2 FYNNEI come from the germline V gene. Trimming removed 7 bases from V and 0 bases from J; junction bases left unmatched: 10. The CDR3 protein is CASTRRLAESTDTQYF. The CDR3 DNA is TGTGCCAGCACCAGACGCCTAGCGGAGAGCACAGATACGCAGTATTTT.